The 17 T cell receptor beta chains given below trace back to one sample, sequenced in a study of vaccination effects on CD4 cells after COVID-19. Antigens for these TCRs are unknown. Sequencing used immunoSEQ multiplex PCR; TCRdb keeps in-frame clones, though not all of them. The sample includes approximately 15,000 clones, 70% to 80% of them seen just once. With the ViraFEST assay, the study expanded antigen-specific CD4+ T cells using viral peptide pools, then sequenced them. Once cultured for under 11 days, the cells underwent separation to obtain CD4+ T cells. The participants, recipients of two vaccine doses, got either BNT162b2 or mRNA-1273. The sequencing used CD4+ T cells from PBMCs cultured with HCoV-NL63 spike peptides, collected after COVID-19 vaccination. Every receptor here comes from a human donor who received a COVID-19 vaccine.

This clone was seen just once. The chain links TRBV5-1 to TRBJ2-7; the D gene is possibly TRBD2 (6 bases). The CDR3 consists of 13 residues. The germline V gene has CDR1 SGHRS and CDR2 YFSETQ. V was cut by 4 bases and J by 7 bases, with 15 bases left in between. CDR3 loop: CASSGPGGAEQYF. The CDR3 region has the DNA TGCGCCAGCAGCGGGCCCGGAGGGGCTGAGCAGTACTTC. Full variable domain (rest looked up from reference TRBV5-1 and TRBJ2-7): KAGVTQTPRYLIKTRGQQVTLSCSPISGHRSVSWYQQTPGQGLQFLFEYFSETQRNKGNFPGRFSGRQFSNSRSEMNVSTLELGDSALYLCASSGPGGAEQYFGPGTRLTVT.

The chain carries TRBV6-5 and TRBJ2-1; D gene uncertain. This CDR3 is built from 15 residues. Germline V gives CDR1 MNHEY, CDR2 SVGAGI. The V end lost 3 bases, the J end lost 2 bases, and 11 bases lay between the germline ends. The CDR3: CASSYEGNTYNEQFF. The CDR3, as DNA: TGTGCCAGCAGTTATGAAGGGAATACCTACAATGAGCAGTTCTTC.

The J gene is TRBJ1-4, the V gene TRBV15; 8 nucleotides agree with TRBD1. V shed 2 bases and J 7 bases; nucleotides not matched to a gene: 12. This CDR3 has 17 residues. Per germline, CDR1 LNHNV and CDR2 YYDKDF (reference sequence). CDR3 sequence reads: CATSRPIGQGLTEKLFF. The CDR3 DNA sequence: TGTGCCACCAGCAGACCGATCGGACAGGGCCTTACTGAAAAACTGTTTTTT.

This CDR3 reads CASSVAAAGRDTGNTIYF. CDR3 nucleotides: TGTGCCAGCAGCGTAGCCGCGGCAGGGAGAGACACTGGAAACACCATATATTTT. The chain couples TRBV9 to TRBJ1-3; possibly TRBD1 for D (5 bases). The CDR3 contains 18 residues. The germline gives CDR1 SGDLS, CDR2 YYNGEE. V was cut by 0 bases and J by 2 bases, with 18 bases left in between.

This clone was observed a single time. The chain recombines TRBV19 with TRBJ2-2, with TRBD2 as a possible D gene (7 bases). This CDR3 is 15 amino acids long. The germline V gene encodes CDR1 LNHDA and CDR2 SQIVND (reference sequence). V lost 7 bases, J lost 6 bases, and 18 bases lay in between. The CDR3 DNA sequence: TGTGCCAGTACCCCGAGGGGGAGGGTCCCCGGGGAGCTGTTTTTT. Protein product: CASTPRGRVPGELFF.

This sequence joins TRBV6-2 or TRBV6-3 and TRBJ2-3; weak D call: TRBD1 (6 bases). CDR1 is MNHEY, CDR2 SVGEGT, per germline. CDR3 length: 13 residues. V was pared by 6 bases and J by 3 bases, with 10 bases between. The CDR3 here is CASSPGETDTQYF. Written as DNA, the CDR3 is TGTGCCAGCAGCCCAGGGGAAACAGATACGCAGTATTTT.

The gene calls are TRBV19 and TRBJ1-4; the match to TRBD1 covers 9 bases. The CDR3 sequence is 15 residues long. The V segment lost 2 bases and the J segment 8 bases; nucleotides outside the gene matches: 6. Germline lookup yields CDR1 LNHDA and CDR2 SQIVND (reference sequence). Written as DNA, the CDR3 is TGTGCCAGTAGTATAATGGGACAGGGAGGGGAAAAACTGTTTTTT. This sequence encodes CASSIMGQGGEKLFF.

A remark on this clone: Other DNA variants within this sample encode the same CDR3. V and J are TRBV5-4 and TRBJ1-5; D uncertain. Trimming took 2 bases from V and 2 from J, leaving 5 bases between them. There are 13 residues in the CDR3. Germline CDR1 SGHNT, CDR2 YYREEE (reference sequence). The CDR3 DNA sequence: TGTGCCAGCAGCTTCGAGGGCAATCAGCCCCAGCATTTT. It translates to CASSFEGNQPQHF.

This clone has just a few counts. This chain links TRBV19 with TRBJ1-6; D is possibly TRBD1 (5 bases). Trimming stripped 3 bases from V and 11 bases from J, with 14 bases between. The CDR3 has 14 amino acids. From germline, CDR1 is LNHDA and CDR2 SQIVND (reference sequence). CDR3 nucleotides: TGTGCCAGTAGTATGGGGCAAGAACGAACACCCCTCCACTTT. It yields the protein CASSMGQERTPLHF. Together with reference TRBV19 and TRBJ1-6, the CDR3 gives the full variable domain: DGGITQSPKYLFRKEGQNVTLSCEQNLNHDAMYWYRQDPGQGLRLIYYSQIVNDFQKGDIAEGYSVSREKKESFPLTVTSAQKNPTAFYLCASSMGQERTPLHFGNGTRLTVT.

The genes are TRBV7-3 and TRBJ2-2, with D perhaps TRBD1 or TRBD2 (5 bases each). V was clipped by 1 base and J by 7 bases, with 13 bases between them. This CDR3 is built from 15 residues. CDR1 and CDR2 from the germline V gene are SGHTA and FQGTGA. The CDR3: CASSLKGGGIGELFF. CDR3 nucleotides: TGTGCCAGCAGCTTAAAGGGTGGGGGAATCGGGGAGCTGTTTTTT.

This CDR3 is CASSSTPGAGEGYTF. The CDR3 DNA sequence: TGCGCCAGCAGCTCCACTCCAGGGGCCGGCGAGGGCTACACCTTC. V and J are TRBV5-1 and TRBJ1-2, with D maybe TRBD1 (6 bases). Germline CDR1 SGHRS, CDR2 YFSETQ. The CDR3 sequence is 15 residues long. The V and J ends lost 3 bases and 8 bases respectively, with 20 bases between them.

This clone was counted only a few times. The chain couples TRBV1 to TRBJ2-7. TRBV1 corresponds to a pseudogene. The length of the CDR3 is 18 residues. CDR3 nucleotides: TGCACCAGCAGCCAAGATCCGAGAGGGGCCTTCTGCTCCTACGAGCAGTACTTC. Protein product: CTSSQDPRGAFCSYEQYF.

The rearrangement uses TRBV7-9 and TRBJ2-7; D call uncertain. V was shortened by 2 bases and J by 2 bases, with 4 bases between the two germline ends. This CDR3 is 12 amino acids long. Germline loops: CDR1 SEHNR, CDR2 FQNEAQ (reference sequence). The CDR3 protein is CASSLQAYEQYF. DNA of the CDR3: TGTGCCAGCAGCTTACAGGCCTACGAGCAGTACTTC.

The rearrangement joins TRBV10-3 to TRBJ2-3; no reliable D call. CDR3 length: 14 residues. Germline loops: CDR1 ENHRY, CDR2 SYGVKD. The ends were cut back, 7 bases at V and 0 bases at J, with 11 bases in the middle. The chain's CDR3 is CAIKPTASTDTQYF. CDR3 nucleotide sequence: TGTGCCATCAAGCCGACTGCTAGCACAGATACGCAGTATTTT.

The chain has TRBV5-4 and TRBJ1-2; 7 bases are a match to TRBD1. This CDR3 has 16 amino acids. V lost 5 bases to trimming and J lost 1 base; unmatched junction nucleotides: 11. Germline lookup yields CDR1 SGHNT and CDR2 YYREEE (reference sequence). CDR3 residues: CASSYLDRDNNYGYTF. The CDR3, as DNA: TGTGCCAGCAGTTATCTAGACAGGGACAATAACTATGGCTACACCTTC.

The chain combines TRBV6-1 with TRBJ1-1; maybe TRBD1 (6 bases). The CDR3 consists of 13 residues. Per germline, CDR1 MNHNS and CDR2 SASEGT. Trimming removed 2 bases at V and 10 bases at J, with 14 bases between. In nucleotides, the CDR3 is TGTGCCAGCAGTGAAATCAGGGGCGGGGGAGCTTTCTTT. The encoded protein is CASSEIRGGGAFF.

V and J are TRBV28 and TRBJ1-1; 10 bases line up with TRBD1. This CDR3 comprises 14 residues. Germline V gene data show CDR1 as MDHEN and CDR2 as SYDVKM. Trimming cost V 6 bases and J 1 base; bases outside gene matches: 2. The CDR3, as DNA: TGTGCCAGCAGCGGACAGGGGGGGAACACTGAAGCTTTCTTT. Protein sequence: CASSGQGGNTEAFF.